This T cell receptor (beta chain) was captured in a study of blood T cell repertoires in COVID-19. Whole-study context: The United States, Italy and Spain provided the acute and convalescent COVID-19 samples. The cDNA or gDNA used as material had been derived from T cells, B-cell-depleted T cells, or PBMCs.

CDR3 size: 13 residues. Germline loops: CDR1 KGHDR, CDR2 SFDVKD. Trimming pared 5 bases from V and 3 bases from J, leaving 10 bases between. The sample holds a few counts of this clone. Source study methods: Estimated nucleated cell counts came from reference gene primer amplification. TCRdb's copy holds only in-frame clones and misses some; the assay was immunoSEQ multiplex PCR. V and J calls and clone size are as listed in that table; D and trimming were resolved from the DNA. The data contain 150,000 or so clones, 70% to 85% of them singletons. Source material: peripheral blood. This clonotype was sampled from a woman older than 75 with acute or convalescent COVID-19. The genes are TRBV24-1 and TRBJ2-7, with unresolved D. CDR3 in amino acids: CATSGILHYEQYF. CDR3 DNA: TGTGCCACCAGTGGTATACTTCACTACGAGCAGTACTTC.